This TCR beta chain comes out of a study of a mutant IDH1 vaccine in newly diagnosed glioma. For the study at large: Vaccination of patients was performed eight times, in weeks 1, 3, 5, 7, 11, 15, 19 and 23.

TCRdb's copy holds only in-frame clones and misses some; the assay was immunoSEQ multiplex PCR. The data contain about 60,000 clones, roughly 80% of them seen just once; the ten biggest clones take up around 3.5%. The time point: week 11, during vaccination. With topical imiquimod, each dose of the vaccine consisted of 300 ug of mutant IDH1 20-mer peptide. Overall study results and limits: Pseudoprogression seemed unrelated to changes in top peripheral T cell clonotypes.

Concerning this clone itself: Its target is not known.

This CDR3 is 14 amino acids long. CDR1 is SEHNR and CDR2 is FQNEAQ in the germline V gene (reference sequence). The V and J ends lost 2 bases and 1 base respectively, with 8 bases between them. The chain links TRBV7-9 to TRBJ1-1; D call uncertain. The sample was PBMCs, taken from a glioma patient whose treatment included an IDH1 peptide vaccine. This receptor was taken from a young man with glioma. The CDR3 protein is CASSLIARNTEAFF. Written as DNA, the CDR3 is TGTGCCAGCAGCTTAATAGCCAGGAACACTGAAGCTTTCTTT.